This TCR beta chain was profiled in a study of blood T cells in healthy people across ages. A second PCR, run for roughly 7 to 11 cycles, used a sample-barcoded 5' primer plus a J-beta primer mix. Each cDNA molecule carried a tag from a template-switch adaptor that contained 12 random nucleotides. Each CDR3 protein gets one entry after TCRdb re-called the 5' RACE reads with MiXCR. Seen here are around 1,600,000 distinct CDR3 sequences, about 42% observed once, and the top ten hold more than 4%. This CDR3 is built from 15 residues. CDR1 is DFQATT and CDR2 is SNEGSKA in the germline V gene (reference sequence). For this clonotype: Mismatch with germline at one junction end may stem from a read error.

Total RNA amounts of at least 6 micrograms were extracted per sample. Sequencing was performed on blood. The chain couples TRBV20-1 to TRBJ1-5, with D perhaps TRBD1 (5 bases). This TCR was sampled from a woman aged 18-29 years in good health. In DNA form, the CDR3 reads TGCAGTGCTAGAGCGGGGCTTGGGAGCAATCCGCCCCAGCATTTT. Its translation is CSARAGLGSNPPQHF.